These 3 T cell receptor beta chains originate from one sample sequenced in a study of shared clonotypes between healthy human individuals. Assay: immunoSEQ multiplex PCR; the TCRdb copy retains only in-frame clones and omits some. The profile shows under 80,000 clones, over 55% of them singletons. The sequencing sample was made of memory CD8+ T cells sorted from blood. Specified subset: CD45RO+ cells pooled with CCR7-negative TemRA cells. The receptors shown here come from a man under 40 in good health.

A word on this clone: A read error may be the cause here, since a much bigger clone is one base away. This sequence joins TRBV6-4 and TRBJ2-2; 11 bases align to TRBD2. The germline V gene has CDR1 MRHNA and CDR2 SNTAGT. After removal of 2 bases from V and 4 bases from J, the junction contained 0 bases not matched to a gene. The CDR3 covers 15 residues. CDR3 DNA sequence: TGTGCCAGCAGTGACGGGACTAGCGGCACCGGGGAGCTGTTTTTT. Residues: CASSDGTSGTGELFF.

The chain is built from TRBV5-1 and TRBJ1-1; no clear D gene. V was trimmed by 2 bases and J by 1 base, leaving 6 bases between them. Per germline, CDR1 SGHRS and CDR2 YFSETQ. This CDR3 region has 13 residues. CDR3 bases: TGCGCCAGCAGCTTAAAAGAGAACACTGAAGCTTTCTTT. It encodes CASSLKENTEAFF.

The chain links TRBV6-4 to TRBJ2-1, with 13 positions matching TRBD2. Germline assignment: CDR1 MRHNA and CDR2 SNTAGT. V gave up 0 bases and J gave up 10 bases; unmatched junction bases: 3. The CDR3 sequence is 15 residues long. The CDR3 sequence is CASSDSWTSGSEQFF. In DNA, the CDR3 is TGTGCCAGCAGTGACTCCTGGACTAGCGGGAGCGAGCAGTTCTTC.